This TCR beta chain derives from a study of PD-L1 blockade in urothelial cancer. The germline CDR1 and CDR2 sequences are SGHRS and YFSETQ. The V end was cut by 3 bases, the J end by 0 bases, with 9 bases between. This CDR3 has 14 amino acids. Libraries were prepared by immunoSEQ multiplex PCR; TCRdb keeps only in-frame clonotypes and omits some of them. Of about 51,000 clones in the sample, 88% were seen once. Time point here: peripheral blood 6 weeks after treatment start. The V and J genes are TRBV5-1 and TRBJ2-5; D call uncertain. This receptor was taken from a man between 60 and 75 years old with urothelial cancer. The sequencing used PBMCs, collected around atezolizumab (anti-PD-L1) treatment. For the CDR3, the DNA is TGCGCCAGCAGCTCCCTGGAGTACCAAGAGACCCAGTACTTC. This gives the protein CASSSLEYQETQYF.